One sample yielded the 19 T cell receptor beta chains listed below, sequenced in a study of regulatory T cells in long-lasting Graves disease. The time point: newly diagnosed GD, antithyroid drugs for less than 3 months. Isolated PBMC RNA provided the starting material for the TCR library. Combining iRepertoire HTBI primers with Arm-PCR of CDR3 regions, the authors built TCR beta libraries. Via MiXCR, TCRdb re-called the multiplex PCR reads, giving one row per CDR3 protein. The sample contains about 320,000 distinct CDR3 sequences, 15% to 20% of which appear only once. The sequencing here drew on peripheral blood mononuclear cells (PBMCs), taken at new diagnosis, from a patient treated with antithyroid drugs. The receptors were gathered from a female donor with Graves disease.

The gene calls are TRBV20-1 and TRBJ1-1; the D gene is possibly TRBD1 (6 bases). CDR1 is DFQATT, CDR2 SNEGSKA, per germline (reference sequence). V lost 4 bases and J 4 bases, leaving 16 bases between the germline ends. This CDR3 has 14 residues. CDR3 residues: CSAKTTGPATEAFF. The CDR3 region has the DNA TGCAGTGCTAAAACGACAGGACCCGCCACTGAAGCTTTCTTT.

There are many counts of this clonotype. CDR3 residues: CASSPRGQDGNTIYF. CDR3 sequence (DNA): TGTGCCAGCAGTCCGAGGGGACAGGACGGAAACACCATATATTTT. V gene TRBV6-2 or TRBV6-3 combines with J gene TRBJ1-3, with 8 bases lining up with TRBD1. Germline CDR1 reads MNHEY; CDR2 reads SVGEGT. The ends lost 5 bases at V and 4 bases at J; junction bases unmatched: 7. The CDR3 has 15 amino acids.

Ten or more counts support this clonotype. J is TRBJ1-2 and V is TRBV12-3 or TRBV12-4; the D is unclear. The V and J ends lost 6 bases and 8 bases respectively, with 16 bases between them. CDR3 length: 13 residues. The CDR3 DNA reads as TGTGCCAGCAGCCTAAACTTTGGAAGGGGCTACACCTTC. Protein product: CASSLNFGRGYTF.

This clonotype was recorded a few times. This could be a read error, since a much larger clone is one nucleotide away. This chain joins TRBV28 and TRBJ1-4, with 7 nucleotides matching TRBD1. Germline-derived CDR1 and CDR2 are MDHEN and SYDVKM. The CDR3 has 15 residues. The CDR3 reads CASTKNRGENEKPFF. The CDR3 DNA sequence: TGTGCCAGCACCAAAAACAGGGGTGAGAATGAAAAACCGTTTTTT.

This clonotype came up many times. The chain joins TRBV11-3 to TRBJ2-7, with D uncertain. Germline CDR1 SGHNT, CDR2 YENEEA. V was cut by 5 bases and J by 0 bases, with 11 bases left in between. This CDR3 is built from 14 residues. The CDR3 reads CASSHLSSSYEQYF. Written as DNA, the CDR3 is TGTGCCAGCAGCCACCTTTCCTCCTCCTACGAGCAGTACTTC.

The chain joins TRBV5-1 to TRBJ2-3; 14 bases fit TRBD2. This CDR3 spans 16 amino acids. The V segment lost 3 bases and the J segment 5 bases; nucleotides outside the gene matches: 5. CDR1 and CDR2 (germline): SGHRS, YFSETQ. CDR3 sequence (DNA): TGCGCCAGCAGCTCAAGACTAGCGGGAGGGGGAGATACGCAGTATTTT. Its translation is CASSSRLAGGGDTQYF.

This clonotype has at least ten counts. This chain links TRBV6-5 with TRBJ1-6; D remains unclear. The CDR3 extends over 12 amino acids. Germline V gene data show CDR1 as MNHEY and CDR2 as SVGAGI. Trimming shortened V by 2 bases and J by 7 bases, and 3 bases separated the two germline ends. CDR3 sequence: CASSYRNSPLHF. Here the CDR3 DNA reads TGTGCCAGCAGTTACCGAAATTCACCCCTCCACTTT.

This clonotype came up many times. V is TRBV2 and J is TRBJ1-2, with D possibly matching TRBD1 (5 bases). The CDR3 has 11 residues. V was pared by 6 bases and J by 6 bases, with 8 bases between. CDR1 is SNHLY, CDR2 FYNNEI, per germline. The CDR3 coding sequence is TGTGCCAGCAGGGGGGGGGATGGCTACACCTTC. It is translated as CASRGGDGYTF.

This clonotype occurred many times. This rearrangement joins TRBV7-3 to TRBJ1-6, with 8 bases lining up with TRBD1. There are 14 residues in the CDR3. V lost 1 base and J lost 10; bases outside the gene matches: 3. CDR1 is SGHTA and CDR2 is FQGTGA in the germline V gene. The CDR3 spells CASSLMDRASPLHF. CDR3 in DNA: TGTGCCAGCAGCTTAATGGACAGGGCCTCACCCCTCCACTTT.

This chain links TRBV28 with TRBJ2-7, with D perhaps matching TRBD1 (6 bases). This CDR3 contains 14 residues. V lost 2 bases and J lost 5, with 13 bases in between. Germline loops: CDR1 MDHEN, CDR2 SYDVKM. CDR3: CASSLGGAFHEQYF. The CDR3 region has the DNA TGTGCCAGCAGTTTAGGGGGCGCTTTCCACGAGCAGTACTTC.

This clonotype was found a few times. The chain is built from TRBV7-2 and TRBJ1-5; D is unresolved. CDR3 length: 13 residues. The V gene lost 3 bases and the J gene lost 6 bases, with 9 bases spanning the gap. Germline lookup yields CDR1 SGHTA and CDR2 FQGNSA. The CDR3 is CASSFSGPQPQHF. CDR3 bases: TGTGCCAGCAGCTTTTCTGGGCCTCAGCCCCAGCATTTT.

Ten or more counts support this clonotype. The chain combines TRBV7-6 with TRBJ2-5; the D gene could be TRBD1 or TRBD2 (6 bases each). The CDR3 extends over 14 amino acids. V was clipped by 6 bases and J by 4 bases, with 15 bases between them. Germline CDR1 SGHVS, CDR2 FNYEAQ. CDR3 region: CASRAGEAGETQYF. The DNA for the CDR3 is TGTGCCAGCAGAGCAGGGGAGGCGGGAGAGACCCAGTACTTC.

A remark on this clonotype: This sequence may be a read error, since a much larger clone differs from it by one base. The chain has TRBV3-1 and TRBJ2-7, with D hard to call. Looked up from germline, CDR1 is LGHDT and CDR2 is YNNKEL (reference sequence). CDR3 length equals 14 residues. The V and J ends lost 3 bases and 2 bases respectively, with 11 bases between them. The CDR3 spells CASSHVPGAYEQYF. CDR3 nucleotide sequence: TGTGCCAGCAGCCATGTTCCGGGCGCCTACGAGCAGTACTTC.

The V and J genes are TRBV4-2 and TRBJ2-7, with 10 bases that match TRBD2. The CDR3 runs to 16 residues. Germline V gene sequence: CDR1 LGHNA, CDR2 YNFKEQ. Trimming took 4 bases from V and 3 from J; bases not matched to a gene: 9. As DNA, the CDR3 is TGTGCCAGCAGCCCTCTTGGGACTAGCGCAGGCTACGAGCAGTACTTC. Amino acids: CASSPLGTSAGYEQYF.

This clonotype was recorded a few times. The CDR3 loop is CASSLSGQITDTQYF. The CDR3 coding sequence is TGTGCCAGCAGTTTATCGGGACAGATCACAGATACGCAGTATTTT. This chain uses TRBV12-3 or TRBV12-4 with TRBJ2-3, with 7 bases fitting TRBD1. The junction had 4 bases not matched to a gene; V was cut back by 2 bases and J by 2 bases. The CDR3 is made up of 15 amino acids.

The CDR3 nucleotides are TGTGCCAGCTCACCATTAACAGGGGACAAGCAGTACTTC. Protein product: CASSPLTGDKQYF. This rearrangement joins TRBV18 to TRBJ2-7, with TRBD1 identical over 7 bases. Germline CDR1 KGHSH, CDR2 LQKENI. The J segment lost 8 bases and the V segment lost 2 bases, leaving 6 bases of the junction unmatched. The CDR3 contains 13 residues.

This clonotype was found many times. This sequence joins TRBV28 and TRBJ2-1; D might be TRBD1 (5 bases). V gave up 3 bases and J gave up 9 bases, with 21 bases separating them. Germline V lookup: CDR1 MDHEN, CDR2 SYDVKM. The CDR3 has 16 residues. CDR3 sequence (DNA): TGTGCCAGCAGTTTCCCAACATTGACAGCAACCCGTGAGCAGTTCTTC. As protein: CASSFPTLTATREQFF.

This clonotype appeared many times. The chain recombines TRBV2 with TRBJ1-1; D not resolved. V lost 6 bases to trimming and J lost 2 bases, with 16 bases between them. CDR1 SNHLY and CDR2 FYNNEI come from the germline V gene. The CDR3 is 15 amino acids. The CDR3 loop reads CASRPEGGLNTEAFF. The CDR3 coding sequence is TGTGCCAGCAGGCCAGAGGGAGGGTTAAACACTGAAGCTTTCTTT.

The table lists this clonotype with a few counts. Germline and junction disagree at one end, which may indicate a read error. V gene TRBV6-5 combines with J gene TRBJ1-1; D remains unclear. The CDR3 spans 14 residues. Germline CDR1 MNHEY, CDR2 SVGAGI. CDR3 amino acids: CACSYMELDTEAFF. The CDR3 nucleotides are TGTGCCTGCAGTTATATGGAACTTGACACTGAAGCTTTCTTT.